The sequence of this TCR beta chain was determined in a study of cytomegalovirus exposure and HLA in healthy donors. J was trimmed by 5 bases and V by 0 bases; bases with no gene match: 12. Germline V CDR1 and CDR2: LNHDA, SQIVND (reference sequence). The CDR3 has 19 amino acids. Vbeta (60) and Jbeta (13) primers were used in the PCR. Measured with immunoSEQ multiplex PCR; TCRdb has only the in-frame clones, and not every one. The sample has 120,000 to 150,000 clones, roughly 80% seen once. Though nominally healthy at sampling, donors likely had unrecorded immune exposures. This TCR derives from a female donor in good health and CMV-seronegative. Sequencing was done on a sample of PBMCs. The chain carries TRBV19 and TRBJ2-1; 11 nucleotides match TRBD2. CDR3 coding DNA: TGTGCCAGTAGTATAGATTGGAGACTAGCGGGGAGGGTAGACAATGAGCAGTTCTTC. Translation: CASSIDWRLAGRVDNEQFF.